This TCR beta chain was sequenced in a study of blood T cells in healthy people across ages (dated by TCRdb to between 2015 and 2017). About the study as a whole: In model experiments, template switching captured roughly one uniquely barcoded TCR beta cDNA molecule for every two T cells. Using the same blood draw, the study looked at two additional independent replicas of 1 million unique cDNA reads for two donors, one aged 18 to 30 and the other aged 80 or older. To track age-related changes in TCR beta repertoire diversity, the study relied on deep sequencing normalized with unique cDNA molecular identifiers. Donors were grouped into four age groups: young (average approximately 16 years), middle-aged (around 39), aged (over 55) and long-lived (roughly 80). To avoid experimental bias, donors of different ages were distributed randomly across sequencing lanes. Paper-wide results and their limitations: The percentage of naive T cells measured by flow cytometry correlated strongly with observed TCR beta diversity. Observed TCR beta diversity per million T cells fell roughly linearly with age, and a significant reduction was already apparent by age around 40. The CMV infection status of donors was not known, potentially confounding age-related changes in expanded clonotypes. The long-lived group showed more naive CD4+ T cells, fewer expanded clones and increased TCR diversity than the aged group, suggesting age selection. Since profiling was done on bulk unsorted PBMCs, naive and antigen-experienced compartments could not be conclusively compared. Estimates of total diversity from one million sequenced T cells were regarded as lower bounds and underestimates.

In the case of this clonotype: It has no known antigen specificity. The sample holds no much larger clone one base away, and base qualities are not on file.

V lost 5 bases and J lost 1 base, and the count of bases not matched to a germline gene is 9. The CDR3 has 16 amino acids, counting the end cysteine and phenylalanine. Only the CDR3 region is kept as DNA, spanning 48 bases read in frame from base 1. The germline V gene sets CDR1 to SGHTA and CDR2 to FQGNSA. The roughly 39 donors, aged about 6 to 100 years, were systemically healthy Caucasian individuals from Russia. Ten milliliters of peripheral blood were drawn from each donor into EDTA-treated Vacutainer tubes. Ficoll-Paque density-gradient centrifugation was used to isolate PBMCs, with at least 7 million per sample. Trizol reagent was used to extract total RNA from the PBMCs, yielding at least 6 micrograms per sample. For every donor, flow cytometry on a PBMC aliquot measured the percentage of naive CD45RAhigh/CD27high T cells. Preparation of the library involved 5' RACE. Sequenced on an Illumina HiSeq 2500. A second PCR of about 6 to 11 cycles was performed with a sample-barcoded 5' primer and a J-beta primer mix. A template-switch 5' adaptor carrying 12 random nucleotides introduced a unique molecular identifier onto each TCR beta cDNA molecule. At least 2.5 million CDR3-containing paired-end reads were obtained from each sample. First-strand cDNA synthesis was performed from all RNA using the Mint cDNA synthesis kit, with priming by a TRBC-specific oligonucleotide. All cDNA was treated with uracil-DNA glycosylase and then went through a first 18-cycle PCR with the universal primers M1SS and BC2_uni_R. Regarding the original processing steps: For normalization, 1 million high-quality reads, each with a distinct molecular identifier, were randomly selected from each sample. Instead of being binned into consensus sequences, reads that shared molecular identifiers were thrown out. MiTCR, with a Q25 quality threshold and the strictest error-elimination algorithm, was used for CDR3 identification, clonotype clustering and error correction. A nonparametric unseen species model with Euler transformation was used to estimate a lower bound on total TCR beta diversity. TCRdb reanalyzed the raw reads on its own, using fastp at Q25 for trimming and MiXCR for clone calling, and kept in-frame beta chains. Merged by CDR3 protein, the rows form single entries marked with the most common genes and DNA. The V and J calls were determined by TCRdb, not by the authors. This sample has almost 1 million distinct CDR3 sequences in its table, and roughly 47% of those were observed once. Together, the top ten hold 20% to 25% of the sample.

Sequenced input: blood. This TCR derives from a woman aged 55-69 years in good health. Here the chain combines TRBV7-2 and TRBJ2-3; TRBD2 aligns with 7 central bases. The CDR3 region reads CASSTPGRSGTDTQYF. DNA sequence: TGTGCCAGCAGCACGCCCGGGAGGTCGGGCACAGATACGCAGTATTTT.